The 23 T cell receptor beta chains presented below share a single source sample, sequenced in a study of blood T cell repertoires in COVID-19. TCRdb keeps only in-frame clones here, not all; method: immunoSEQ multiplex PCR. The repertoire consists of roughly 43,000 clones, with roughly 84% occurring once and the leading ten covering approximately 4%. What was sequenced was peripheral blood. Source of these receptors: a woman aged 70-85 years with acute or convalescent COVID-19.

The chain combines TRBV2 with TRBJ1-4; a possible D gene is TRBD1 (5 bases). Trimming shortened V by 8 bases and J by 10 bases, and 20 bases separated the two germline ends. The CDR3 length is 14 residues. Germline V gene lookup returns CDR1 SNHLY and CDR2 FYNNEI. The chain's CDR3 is CASSPGGELAKLFF. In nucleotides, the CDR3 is TGTGCCAGCTCCCCGGGGGGAGAACTCGCAAAACTGTTTTTT.

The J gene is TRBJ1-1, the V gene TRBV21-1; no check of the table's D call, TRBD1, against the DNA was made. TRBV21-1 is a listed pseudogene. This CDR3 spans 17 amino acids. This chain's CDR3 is CASSKEQTGDENTEAFF. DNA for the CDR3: TGTGCCAGCAGCAAAGAACAGACAGGGGACGAGAACACTGAAGCTTTCTTT.

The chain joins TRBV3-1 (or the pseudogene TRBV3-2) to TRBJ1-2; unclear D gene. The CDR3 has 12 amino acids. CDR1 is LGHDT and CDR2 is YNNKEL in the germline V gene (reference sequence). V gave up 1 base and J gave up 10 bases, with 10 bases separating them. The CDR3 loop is CASSQGGNDYTF. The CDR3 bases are TGTGCCAGCAGCCAAGGCGGCAACGACTACACCTTC.

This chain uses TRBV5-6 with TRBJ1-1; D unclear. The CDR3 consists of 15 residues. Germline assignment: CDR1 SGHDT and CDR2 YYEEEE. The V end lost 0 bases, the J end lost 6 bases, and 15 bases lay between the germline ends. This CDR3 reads CASSLESRRWSEAFF. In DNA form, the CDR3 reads TGTGCCAGCAGCTTGGAGTCCAGGAGGTGGTCTGAAGCTTTCTTT. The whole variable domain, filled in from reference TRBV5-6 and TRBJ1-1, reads DAGVTQSPTHLIKTRGQQVTLRCSPKSGHDTVSWYQQALGQGPQFIFQYYEEEERQRGNFPDRFSGHQFPNYSSELNVNALLLGDSALYLCASSLESRRWSEAFFGQGTRLTVV.

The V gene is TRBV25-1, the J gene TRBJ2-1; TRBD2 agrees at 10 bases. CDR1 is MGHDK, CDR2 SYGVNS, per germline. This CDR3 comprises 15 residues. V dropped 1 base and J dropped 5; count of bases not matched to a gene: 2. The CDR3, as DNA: TGTGCCAGCAGTGAATGGACTAGCGGAAACAATGAGCAGTTCTTC. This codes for CASSEWTSGNNEQFF.

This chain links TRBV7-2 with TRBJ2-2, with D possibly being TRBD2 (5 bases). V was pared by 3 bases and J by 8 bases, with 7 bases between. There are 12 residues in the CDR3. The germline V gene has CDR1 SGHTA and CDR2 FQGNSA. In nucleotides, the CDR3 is TGTGCCAGCAGCTTCGGGGAGGGGGAGCTGTTTTTT. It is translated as CASSFGEGELFF.

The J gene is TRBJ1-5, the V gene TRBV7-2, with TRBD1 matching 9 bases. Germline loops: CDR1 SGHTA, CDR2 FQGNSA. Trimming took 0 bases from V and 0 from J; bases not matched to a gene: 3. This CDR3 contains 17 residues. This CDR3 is CASSLAGTGYSNQPQHF. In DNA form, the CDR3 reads TGTGCCAGCAGCTTAGCAGGGACAGGGTATAGCAATCAGCCCCAGCATTTT.

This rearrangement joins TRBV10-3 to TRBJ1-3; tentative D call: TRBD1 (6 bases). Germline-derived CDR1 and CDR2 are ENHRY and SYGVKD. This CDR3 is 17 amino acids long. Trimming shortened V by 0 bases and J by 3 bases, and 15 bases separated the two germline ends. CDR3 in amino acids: CAISESIRGTGGNTIYF. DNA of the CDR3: TGTGCCATCAGTGAGTCGATTAGGGGGACGGGTGGAAACACCATATATTTT.

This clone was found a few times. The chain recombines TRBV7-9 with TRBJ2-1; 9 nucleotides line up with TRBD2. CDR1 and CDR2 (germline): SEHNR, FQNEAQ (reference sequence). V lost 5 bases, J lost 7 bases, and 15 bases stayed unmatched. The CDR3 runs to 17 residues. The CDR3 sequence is CASSRWAGTSGQNEQFF. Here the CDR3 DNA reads TGTGCCAGCAGCCGTTGGGCTGGAACTAGCGGGCAGAATGAGCAGTTCTTC. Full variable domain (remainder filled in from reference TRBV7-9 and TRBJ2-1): DTGVSQNPRHKITKRGQNVTFRCDPISEHNRLYWYRQTLGQGPEFLTYFQNEAQLEKSRLLSDRFSAERPKGSFSTLEIQRTEQGDSAMYLCASSRWAGTSGQNEQFFGPGTRLTVL.

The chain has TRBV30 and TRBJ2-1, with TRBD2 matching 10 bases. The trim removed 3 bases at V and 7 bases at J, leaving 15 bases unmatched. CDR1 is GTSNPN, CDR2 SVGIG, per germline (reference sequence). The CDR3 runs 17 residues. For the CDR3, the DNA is TGTGCCTGGAGCATTAAGGCTAGCGGGAGACTAAGGAATGAGCAGTTCTTC. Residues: CAWSIKASGRLRNEQFF.

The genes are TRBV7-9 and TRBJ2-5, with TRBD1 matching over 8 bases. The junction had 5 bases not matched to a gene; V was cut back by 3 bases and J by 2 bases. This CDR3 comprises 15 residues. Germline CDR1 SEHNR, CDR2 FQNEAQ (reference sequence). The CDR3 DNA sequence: TGTGCCAGCAGCTTTCTCCAGGGGGCACAAGAGACCCAGTACTTC. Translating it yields CASSFLQGAQETQYF.

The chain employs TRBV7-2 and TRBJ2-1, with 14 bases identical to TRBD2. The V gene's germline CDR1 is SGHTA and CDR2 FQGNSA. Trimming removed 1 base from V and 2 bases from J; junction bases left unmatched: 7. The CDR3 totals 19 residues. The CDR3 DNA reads TGTGCCAGCAGCTTAGGCGGGGGACTAGCGGGAGCACCCTACAATGAGCAGTTCTTC. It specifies CASSLGGGLAGAPYNEQFF.

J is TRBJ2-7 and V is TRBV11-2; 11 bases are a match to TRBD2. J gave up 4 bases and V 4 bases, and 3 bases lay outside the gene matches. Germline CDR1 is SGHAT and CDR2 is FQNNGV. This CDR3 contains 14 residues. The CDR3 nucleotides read TGTGCCAGCAGCTATACTAGCGGGAGATACGAGCAGTACTTC. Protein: CASSYTSGRYEQYF. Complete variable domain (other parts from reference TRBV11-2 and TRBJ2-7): EAGVAQSPRYKIIEKRQSVAFWCNPISGHATLYWYQQILGQGPKLLIQFQNNGVVDDSQLPKDRFSAERLKGVDSTLKIQPAKLEDSAVYLCASSYTSGRYEQYFGPGTRLTVT.

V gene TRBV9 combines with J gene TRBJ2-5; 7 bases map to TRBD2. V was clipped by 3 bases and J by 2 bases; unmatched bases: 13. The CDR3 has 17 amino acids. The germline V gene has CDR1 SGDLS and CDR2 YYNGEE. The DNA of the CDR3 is TGTGCCAGCAGCGCCCGCGGGGCGGGAGTATCTCAAGAGACCCAGTACTTC. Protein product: CASSARGAGVSQETQYF.

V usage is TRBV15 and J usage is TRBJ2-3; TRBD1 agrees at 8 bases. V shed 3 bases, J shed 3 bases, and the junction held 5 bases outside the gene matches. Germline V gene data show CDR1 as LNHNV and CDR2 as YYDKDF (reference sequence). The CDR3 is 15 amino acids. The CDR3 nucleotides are TGTGCCACCAGCAGTAGAAGGACAGGGACAGATACGCAGTATTTT. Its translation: CATSSRRTGTDTQYF. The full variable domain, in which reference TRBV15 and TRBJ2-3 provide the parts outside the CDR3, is DAMVIQNPRYQVTQFGKPVTLSCSQTLNHNVMYWYQQKSSQAPKLLFHYYDKDFNNEADTPDNFQSRRPNTSFCFLDIRSPGLGDTAMYLCATSSRRTGTDTQYFGPGTRLTVL.

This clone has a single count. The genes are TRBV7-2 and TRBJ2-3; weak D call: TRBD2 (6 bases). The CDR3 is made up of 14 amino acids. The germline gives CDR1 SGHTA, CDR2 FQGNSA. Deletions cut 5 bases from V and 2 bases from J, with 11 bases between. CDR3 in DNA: TGTGCCAGCAGCCGGGACTTTTCCACAGATACGCAGTATTTT. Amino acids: CASSRDFSTDTQYF.

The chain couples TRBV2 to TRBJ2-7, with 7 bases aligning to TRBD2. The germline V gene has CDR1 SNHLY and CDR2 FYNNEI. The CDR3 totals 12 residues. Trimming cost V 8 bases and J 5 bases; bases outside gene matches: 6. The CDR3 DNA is TGTGCCAGCTATGGGCGGGAGAACGAGCAGTACTTC. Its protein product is CASYGRENEQYF.

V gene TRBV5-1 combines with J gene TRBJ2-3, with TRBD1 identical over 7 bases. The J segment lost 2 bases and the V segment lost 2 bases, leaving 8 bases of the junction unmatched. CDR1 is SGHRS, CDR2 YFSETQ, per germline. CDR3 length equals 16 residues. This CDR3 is CASSLARDSLTDTQYF. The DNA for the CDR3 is TGCGCCAGCAGCTTAGCCCGGGACAGCCTCACAGATACGCAGTATTTT.

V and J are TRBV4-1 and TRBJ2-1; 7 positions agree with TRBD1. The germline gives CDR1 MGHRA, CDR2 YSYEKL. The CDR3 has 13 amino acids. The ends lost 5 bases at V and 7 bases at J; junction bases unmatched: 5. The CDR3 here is CASSSHRGNEQFF. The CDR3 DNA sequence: TGCGCCAGCAGCTCTCACAGGGGAAATGAGCAGTTCTTC.

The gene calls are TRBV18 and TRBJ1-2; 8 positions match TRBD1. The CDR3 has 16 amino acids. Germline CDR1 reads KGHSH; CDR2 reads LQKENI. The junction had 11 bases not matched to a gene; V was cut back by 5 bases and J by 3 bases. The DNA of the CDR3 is TGTGCCAGCTCAGCTACCACAGGGGGTGGTGACTATGGCTACACCTTC. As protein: CASSATTGGGDYGYTF.

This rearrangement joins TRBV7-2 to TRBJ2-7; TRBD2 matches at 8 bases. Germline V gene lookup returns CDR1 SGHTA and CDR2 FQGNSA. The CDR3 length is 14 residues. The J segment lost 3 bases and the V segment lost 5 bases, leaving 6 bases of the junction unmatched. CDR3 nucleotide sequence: TGTGCCAGCAGCGAAAGCGGGAGTCGCTACGAGCAGTACTTC. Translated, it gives CASSESGSRYEQYF.

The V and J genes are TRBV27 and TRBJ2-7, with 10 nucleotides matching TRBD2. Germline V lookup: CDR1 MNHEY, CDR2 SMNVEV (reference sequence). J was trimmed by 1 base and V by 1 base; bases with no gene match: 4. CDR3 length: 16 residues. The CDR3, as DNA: TGTGCCAGCAGTTTATGGACTAGCGGCCGATCCTACGAGCAGTACTTC. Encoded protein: CASSLWTSGRSYEQYF.

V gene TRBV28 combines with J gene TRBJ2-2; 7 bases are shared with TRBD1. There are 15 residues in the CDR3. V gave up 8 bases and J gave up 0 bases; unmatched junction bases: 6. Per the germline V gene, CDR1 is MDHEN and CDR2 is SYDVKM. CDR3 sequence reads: CASRQGDANTGELFF. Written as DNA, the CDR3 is TGTGCCAGCCGTCAGGGGGACGCGAACACCGGGGAGCTGTTTTTT. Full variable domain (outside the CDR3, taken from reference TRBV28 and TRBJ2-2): DVKVTQSSRYLVKRTGEKVFLECVQDMDHENMFWYRQDPGLGLRLIYFSYDVKMKEKGDIPEGYSVSREKKERFSLILESASTNQTSMYLCASRQGDANTGELFFGEGSRLTVL.